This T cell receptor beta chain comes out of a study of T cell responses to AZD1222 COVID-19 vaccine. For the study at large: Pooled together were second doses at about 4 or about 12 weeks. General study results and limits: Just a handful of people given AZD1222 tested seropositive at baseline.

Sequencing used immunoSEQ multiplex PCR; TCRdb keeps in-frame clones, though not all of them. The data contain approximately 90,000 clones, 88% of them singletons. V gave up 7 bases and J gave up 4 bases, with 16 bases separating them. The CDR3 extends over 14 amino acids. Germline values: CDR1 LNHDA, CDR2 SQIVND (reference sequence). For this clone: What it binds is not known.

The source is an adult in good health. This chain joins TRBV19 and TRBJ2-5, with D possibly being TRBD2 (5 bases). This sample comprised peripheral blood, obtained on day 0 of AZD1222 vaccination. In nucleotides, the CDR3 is TGTGCCAGTAAGAGGCAGGAGGCGGGAGAGACCCAGTACTTC. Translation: CASKRQEAGETQYF.